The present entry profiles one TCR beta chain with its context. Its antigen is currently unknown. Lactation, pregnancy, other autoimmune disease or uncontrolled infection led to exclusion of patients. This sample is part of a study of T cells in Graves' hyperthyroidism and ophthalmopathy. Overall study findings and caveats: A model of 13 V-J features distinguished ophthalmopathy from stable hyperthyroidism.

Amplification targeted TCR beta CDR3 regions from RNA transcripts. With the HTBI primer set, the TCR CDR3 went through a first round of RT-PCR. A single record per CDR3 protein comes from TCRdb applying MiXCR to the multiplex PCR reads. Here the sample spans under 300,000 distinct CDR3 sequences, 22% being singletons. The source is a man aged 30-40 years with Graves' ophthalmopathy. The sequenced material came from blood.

The CDR3 coding sequence is TGTGCCAGCAGCGGACTAGCGGGACTTGGCACCGGGGAGCTGTTTTTT. Residues: CASSGLAGLGTGELFF. This chain connects TRBV27 to TRBJ2-2, with 12 bases that match TRBD2. The J segment lost 4 bases and the V segment lost 6 bases, leaving 6 bases of the junction unmatched. Germline loops: CDR1 MNHEY, CDR2 SMNVEV (reference sequence). This CDR3 comprises 16 residues.